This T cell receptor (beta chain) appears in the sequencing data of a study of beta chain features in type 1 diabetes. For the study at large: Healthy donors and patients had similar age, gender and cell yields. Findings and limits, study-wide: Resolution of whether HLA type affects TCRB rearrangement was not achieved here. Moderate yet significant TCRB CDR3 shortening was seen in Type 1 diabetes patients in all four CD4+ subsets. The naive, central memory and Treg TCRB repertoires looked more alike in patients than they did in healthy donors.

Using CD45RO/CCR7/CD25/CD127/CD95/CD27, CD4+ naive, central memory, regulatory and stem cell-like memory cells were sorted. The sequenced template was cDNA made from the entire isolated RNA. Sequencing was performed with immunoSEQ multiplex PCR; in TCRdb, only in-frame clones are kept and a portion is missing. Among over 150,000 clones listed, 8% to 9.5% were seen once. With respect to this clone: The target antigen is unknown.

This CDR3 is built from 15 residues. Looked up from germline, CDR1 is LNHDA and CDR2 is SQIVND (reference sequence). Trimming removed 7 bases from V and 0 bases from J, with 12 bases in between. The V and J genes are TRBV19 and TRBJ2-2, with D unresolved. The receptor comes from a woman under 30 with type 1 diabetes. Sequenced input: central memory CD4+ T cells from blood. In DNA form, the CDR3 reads TGTGCCAGTAAGGTAGGCCAGGCGAACACCGGGGAGCTGTTTTTT. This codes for CASKVGQANTGELFF.